These 17 T cell receptor beta chains share one sample of origin, sequenced in a study of cytomegalovirus exposure and HLA in healthy donors. 13 Jbeta primers and 60 Vbeta primers were used for the PCR. Using immunoSEQ multiplex PCR, the repertoire was profiled, and TCRdb retains in-frame clones only, with some absent. Of 130,000 to 150,000 clones listed, 65% to 75% are singletons. The sample consisted of PBMCs. All receptors derive from a man aged 55 to 70 in good health and CMV-seronegative.

A single count supports this clone. V and J are TRBV29-1 and TRBJ2-1; tentatively, D is TRBD1 (5 bases). From germline, CDR1 is SQVTM and CDR2 ANQGSEA. The CDR3 loop spans 14 amino acids. The V end lost 2 bases, the J end lost 3 bases, and 11 bases lay between the germline ends. As DNA, the CDR3 is TGCAGCGTTGAAAAAACAGGAGTCTACAATGAGCAGTTCTTC. It is translated as CSVEKTGVYNEQFF.

This chain links TRBV7-8 with TRBJ2-7; the D gene is possibly TRBD2 (7 bases). The germline V gene encodes CDR1 SGHVS and CDR2 FQNEAQ. Trimming stripped 5 bases from V and 0 bases from J, with 17 bases between. The CDR3 sequence is 16 residues long. Here the CDR3 DNA reads TGTGCCAGCAGCCCGTGGGGGCGGGAGACCTCCTACGAGCAGTACTTC. This gives the protein CASSPWGRETSYEQYF. The full variable domain, rest sourced from reference TRBV7-8 and TRBJ2-7, is GAGVSQSPRYKVAKRGQDVALRCDPISGHVSLFWYQQALGQGPEFLTYFQNEAQLDKSGLPSDRFFAERPEGSVSTLKIQRTQQEDSAVYLCASSPWGRETSYEQYFGPGTRLTVT.

A few counts support this clone. This rearrangement joins TRBV29-1 to TRBJ1-2, with D possibly matching TRBD1 (5 bases). The length of the CDR3 is 12 residues. V lost 1 base, J lost 6 bases, and 9 bases lay in between. The germline CDR1 and CDR2 sequences are SQVTM and ANQGSEA. The CDR3 is CSVEATEDGYTF. The CDR3 nucleotides read TGCAGCGTTGAAGCGACAGAGGATGGCTACACCTTC.

This clone turned up a few times. The genes are TRBV12-5 and TRBJ1-1; D may be TRBD1 (5 bases). The CDR3 sequence is 13 residues long. V shed 1 base and J shed 6 bases, with 9 bases lying between them. Germline CDR1 is LGHNT and CDR2 is FRNRAP. The CDR3 nucleotides read TGTGCTAGTGGTTTGGGCCAGGGTCCTGAAGCTTTCTTT. Amino acid sequence: CASGLGQGPEAFF.

The chain carries TRBV7-9 and TRBJ2-5; 10 bases fit TRBD1. The ends lost 5 bases at V and 7 bases at J; junction bases unmatched: 10. The CDR3 has 15 residues. Germline V gives CDR1 SEHNR, CDR2 FQNEAQ (reference sequence). The CDR3 spells CASSPGQGPRGTQYF. CDR3 coding DNA: TGTGCCAGCAGCCCGGGACAGGGGCCAAGAGGGACCCAGTACTTC.

The chain uses TRBV5-4 and TRBJ1-1; TRBD1 matches at 7 bases. The CDR3 contains 16 residues. The germline V gene encodes CDR1 SGHNT and CDR2 YYREEE (reference sequence). Trimming took 3 bases from V and 0 from J; bases not matched to a gene: 8. CDR3 region: CASSSELDRVNTEAFF. CDR3 DNA: TGTGCCAGCAGCTCAGAACTAGACAGGGTGAACACTGAAGCTTTCTTT.

The chain employs TRBV5-1 and TRBJ1-6; a weak D match, TRBD1 (5 bases). The CDR3 contains 14 residues. The germline V gene encodes CDR1 SGHRS and CDR2 YFSETQ. Trimming took 1 base from V and 5 from J, leaving 7 bases between them. CDR3 sequence (DNA): TGCGCCAGCAGCTTGACACAGGATAATTCACCCCTCCACTTT. This sequence encodes CASSLTQDNSPLHF. Based on the CDR3 plus reference TRBV5-1 and TRBJ1-6, the full variable domain is KAGVTQTPRYLIKTRGQQVTLSCSPISGHRSVSWYQQTPGQGLQFLFEYFSETQRNKGNFPGRFSGRQFSNSRSEMNVSTLELGDSALYLCASSLTQDNSPLHFGNGTRLTVT.

The chain joins TRBV19 to TRBJ1-4; a weak D match, TRBD1 (6 bases). This CDR3 is built from 15 residues. Germline assignment: CDR1 LNHDA and CDR2 SQIVND (reference sequence). V was cut by 1 base and J by 5 bases, with 11 bases left in between. CDR3 in DNA: TGTGCCAGTAGTATAGGGGGGCTCCAGAATGAAAAACTGTTTTTT. Encoded protein: CASSIGGLQNEKLFF. Combining the CDR3 with reference TRBV19 and TRBJ1-4 gives the whole variable domain DGGITQSPKYLFRKEGQNVTLSCEQNLNHDAMYWYRQDPGQGLRLIYYSQIVNDFQKGDIAEGYSVSREKKESFPLTVTSAQKNPTAFYLCASSIGGLQNEKLFFGSGTQLSVL.

In this sample, this clone turned up once. V usage is TRBV4-2 and J usage is TRBJ1-2, with TRBD1 matching over 8 bases. CDR1 and CDR2 (germline): LGHNA, YNFKEQ. The V segment lost 5 bases and the J segment 6 bases; nucleotides outside the gene matches: 8. The length of the CDR3 is 14 residues. The CDR3 loop is CASSNTGTGHGYTF. The CDR3 nucleotides read TGTGCCAGCAGCAACACCGGGACAGGTCATGGCTACACCTTC.

The V and J genes are TRBV5-4 and TRBJ2-3; 7 positions match TRBD2. V shed 3 bases and J 3 bases; nucleotides not matched to a gene: 13. The CDR3 is made up of 17 amino acids. Germline V lookup: CDR1 SGHNT, CDR2 YYREEE (reference sequence). In DNA, the CDR3 is TGTGCCAGCAGCTGGGGAGGGGTGGGCGGAGGGACAGATACGCAGTATTTT. This codes for CASSWGGVGGGTDTQYF. The variable domain in full, with the rest retrieved from reference TRBV5-4 and TRBJ2-3, is ETGVTQSPTHLIKTRGQQVTLRCSSQSGHNTVSWYQQALGQGPQFIFQYYREEENGRGNFPPRFSGLQFPNYSSELNVNALELDDSALYLCASSWGGVGGGTDTQYFGPGTRLTVL.

The V gene is TRBV5-4, the J gene TRBJ2-7; 7 nucleotides match TRBD1. The junction had 9 bases not matched to a gene; V was cut back by 1 base and J by 2 bases. CDR3 length: 16 residues. Germline loops: CDR1 SGHNT, CDR2 YYREEE (reference sequence). CDR3 sequence (DNA): TGTGCCAGCAGCTTGCCTGGCAGGGGGAAAACCTACGAGCAGTACTTC. This sequence encodes CASSLPGRGKTYEQYF.

This sequence joins TRBV5-1 and TRBJ1-4; 7 nucleotides match TRBD1. The V and J ends lost 0 bases and 8 bases, in that order; junction bases with no gene match: 7. Germline V gives CDR1 SGHRS, CDR2 YFSETQ. The CDR3 consists of 15 residues. The CDR3 DNA follows: TGCGCCAGCAGCTTGGGAGGGGGCTTAGGCGAAAAACTGTTTTTT. It codes for CASSLGGGLGEKLFF. Using reference TRBV5-1 and TRBJ1-4 for the parts outside the CDR3, the full variable domain is KAGVTQTPRYLIKTRGQQVTLSCSPISGHRSVSWYQQTPGQGLQFLFEYFSETQRNKGNFPGRFSGRQFSNSRSEMNVSTLELGDSALYLCASSLGGGLGEKLFFGSGTQLSVL.

The chain uses TRBV5-8 and TRBJ2-1; 12 bases are a match to TRBD2. Germline V gene data show CDR1 as SGHTS and CDR2 as YDEGEE. The V segment lost 0 bases and the J segment 6 bases; nucleotides outside the gene matches: 4. The CDR3 is 16 amino acids. The CDR3 loop reads CASSLGLAGVSNEQFF. The CDR3 nucleotides are TGTGCCAGCAGCTTGGGACTAGCGGGAGTATCCAATGAGCAGTTCTTC.

V is TRBV5-6 and J is TRBJ2-3; 10 nucleotides match TRBD2. V shed 1 base, J shed 2 bases, and the junction held 4 bases outside the gene matches. Germline CDR1 SGHDT, CDR2 YYEEEE. The CDR3 extends over 16 amino acids. The CDR3 bases are TGTGCCAGCAGCTTGAGGACTAGCGGCCACACAGATACGCAGTATTTT. It is translated as CASSLRTSGHTDTQYF.

The chain couples TRBV7-2 to TRBJ1-3; D gene uncertain. CDR1 is SGHTA, CDR2 FQGNSA, per germline. The length of the CDR3 is 13 residues. Deletions cut 1 base from V and 5 bases from J, with 6 bases between. In DNA form, the CDR3 reads TGTGCCAGCAGCTTAGACTCGCGAAACACCATATATTTT. Amino acids: CASSLDSRNTIYF.

CDR3 protein: CASSKGGQGTGYGYTF. The CDR3 DNA follows: TGTGCCAGCAGCAAAGGGGGACAGGGCACCGGCTATGGCTACACCTTC. V usage is TRBV21-1 and J usage is TRBJ1-2; the listed D gene, TRBD1, was not tested against the DNA. TRBV21-1 is annotated as a pseudogene. This CDR3 spans 16 amino acids.

CDR3 nucleotides: TGTGCCAGCAGCGTCCAACAGGGGGAAGGCAATCAGCCCCAGCATTTT. Protein sequence: CASSVQQGEGNQPQHF. The chain uses TRBV7-2 and TRBJ1-5; 8 bases align to TRBD1. The germline CDR1 and CDR2 sequences are SGHTA and FQGNSA. CDR3 length equals 16 residues. J lost 2 bases, V lost 5 bases, and 8 bases had no gene match.